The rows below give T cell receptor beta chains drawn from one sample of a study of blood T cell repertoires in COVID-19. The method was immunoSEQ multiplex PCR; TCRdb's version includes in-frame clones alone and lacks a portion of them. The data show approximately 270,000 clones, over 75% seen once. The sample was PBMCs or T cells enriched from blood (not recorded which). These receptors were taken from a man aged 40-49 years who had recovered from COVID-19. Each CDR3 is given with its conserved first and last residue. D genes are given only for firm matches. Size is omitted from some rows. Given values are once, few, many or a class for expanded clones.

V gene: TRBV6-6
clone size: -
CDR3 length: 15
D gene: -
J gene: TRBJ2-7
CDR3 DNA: TGTGCCAGCACCAAGCTAAGCCAGGGTCGGTCGTTTTTGTACTTC
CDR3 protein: CASTKLSQGRSFLYF

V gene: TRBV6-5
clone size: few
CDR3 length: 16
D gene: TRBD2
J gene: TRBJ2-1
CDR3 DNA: TGTGCCAGCAGTTACTCGGCTACTAGCGGGGGGGATGAGCAGTTCTTC
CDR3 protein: CASSYSATSGGDEQFF

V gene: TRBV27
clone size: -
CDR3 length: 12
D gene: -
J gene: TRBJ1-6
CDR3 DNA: TGTGCCAGCAGTTCTGGCCATTCACCCCTCCACTTT
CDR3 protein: CASSSGHSPLHF

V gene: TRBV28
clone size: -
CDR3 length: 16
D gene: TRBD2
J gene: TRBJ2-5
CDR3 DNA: TGTGCCAGCAGTTTTGATGCGGGAGGGCCCGCAGAGACCCAGTACTTC
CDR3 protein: CASSFDAGGPAETQYF

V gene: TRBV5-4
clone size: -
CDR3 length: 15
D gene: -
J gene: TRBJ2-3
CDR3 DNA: TGTGCCAGCAGCTTGGACCAGGCCCGCACAGATACGCAGTATTTT
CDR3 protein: CASSLDQARTDTQYF

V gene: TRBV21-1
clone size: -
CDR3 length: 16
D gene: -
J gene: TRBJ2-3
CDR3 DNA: TGTGCCAGCAGCAATAATCTAGCGGGGGGGACAGATACGCAGTATTTT
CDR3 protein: CASSNNLAGGTDTQYF

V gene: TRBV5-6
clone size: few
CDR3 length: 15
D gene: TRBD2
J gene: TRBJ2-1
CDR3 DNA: TGTGCCAGCAGCTTGGGAGGGAGGGCCCTTAATGAGCAGTTCTTC
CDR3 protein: CASSLGGRALNEQFF

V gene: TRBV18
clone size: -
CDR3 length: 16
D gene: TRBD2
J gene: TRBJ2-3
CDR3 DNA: TGTGCCAGCTCCGTGACTAGCGGGGCGAACACAGATACGCAGTATTTT
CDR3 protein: CASSVTSGANTDTQYF

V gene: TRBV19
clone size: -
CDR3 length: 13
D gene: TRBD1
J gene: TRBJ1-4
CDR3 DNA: TGTGCCACCAGACAGGGGGCGGGTGAAAAACTGTTTTTT
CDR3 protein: CATRQGAGEKLFF

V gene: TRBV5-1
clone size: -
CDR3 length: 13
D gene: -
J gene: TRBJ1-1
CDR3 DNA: TGCGCCAGCAGCGCACAGACGAACACTGAAGCTTTCTTT
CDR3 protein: CASSAQTNTEAFF

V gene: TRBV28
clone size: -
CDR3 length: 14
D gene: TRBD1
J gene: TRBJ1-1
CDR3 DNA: TGTGCCAGCAGTTTATGGGACAGGGGCACTGAAGCTTTCTTT
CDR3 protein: CASSLWDRGTEAFF

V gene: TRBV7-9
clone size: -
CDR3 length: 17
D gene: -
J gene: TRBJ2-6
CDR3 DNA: TGTGCCAGCAGCCAGACACGGGGGGCTGTTGGGGCCAACGTCCTGACTTTC
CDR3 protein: CASSQTRGAVGANVLTF

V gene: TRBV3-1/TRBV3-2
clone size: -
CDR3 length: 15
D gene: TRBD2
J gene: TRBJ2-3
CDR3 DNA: TGTGCCAGCAGCCAGGGACTAGTCAGGGCAGATACGCAGTATTTT
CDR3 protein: CASSQGLVRADTQYF

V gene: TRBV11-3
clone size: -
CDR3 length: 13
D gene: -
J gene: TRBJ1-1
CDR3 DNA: TGTGCCAGCAGCTACGGGTGGAACACTGAAGCTTTCTTT
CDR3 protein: CASSYGWNTEAFF

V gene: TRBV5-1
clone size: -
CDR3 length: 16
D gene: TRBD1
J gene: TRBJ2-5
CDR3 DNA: TGCGCCAGCAGCTCGACCGGGACAGGGGGCCAGGAGACCCAGTACTTC
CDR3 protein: CASSSTGTGGQETQYF

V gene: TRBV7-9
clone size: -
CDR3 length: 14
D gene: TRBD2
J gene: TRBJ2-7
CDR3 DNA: TGTGCCAGCAGGACGGGGGGGAGCGGCTACGAGCAGTACTTC
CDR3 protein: CASRTGGSGYEQYF

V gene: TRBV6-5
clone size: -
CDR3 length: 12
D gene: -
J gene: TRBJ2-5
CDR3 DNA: TGTGCCAGCAGTTCGGCGGGGGAGACCCAGTACTTC
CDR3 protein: CASSSAGETQYF

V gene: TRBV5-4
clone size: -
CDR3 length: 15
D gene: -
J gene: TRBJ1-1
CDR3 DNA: TGTGCCAGCAGCTTGGCCGGACATACGAACACTGAAGCTTTCTTT
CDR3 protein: CASSLAGHTNTEAFF

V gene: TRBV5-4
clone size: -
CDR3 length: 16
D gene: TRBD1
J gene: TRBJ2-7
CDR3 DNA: TGTGCCAGCAGCAAGGGACAGGGGATTTCCTCGCGCGAGCAGTACTTC
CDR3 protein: CASSKGQGISSREQYF

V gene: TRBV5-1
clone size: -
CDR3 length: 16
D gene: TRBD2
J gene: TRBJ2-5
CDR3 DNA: TGCGCCAGCAGCACCGGACTAGCGGGAGATCCGGAGACCCAGTACTTC
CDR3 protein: CASSTGLAGDPETQYF

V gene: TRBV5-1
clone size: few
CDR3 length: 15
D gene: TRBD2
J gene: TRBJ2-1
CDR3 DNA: TGCGCCAGCAGCGCGGCTAGCGGGGGCCCCGGGGAGCAGTTCTTC
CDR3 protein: CASSAASGGPGEQFF

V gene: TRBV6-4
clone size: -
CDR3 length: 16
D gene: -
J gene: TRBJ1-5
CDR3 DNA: TGTGCCAGCAGGAGACAGGAAAGGGAAGGGGGTCAGCCCCAGCATTTT
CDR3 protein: CASRRQEREGGQPQHF

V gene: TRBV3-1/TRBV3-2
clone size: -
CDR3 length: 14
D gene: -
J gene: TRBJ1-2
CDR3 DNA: TGTGCCAGCAGCCAAGCCGAGGGTAACTATGGCTACACCTTC
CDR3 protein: CASSQAEGNYGYTF

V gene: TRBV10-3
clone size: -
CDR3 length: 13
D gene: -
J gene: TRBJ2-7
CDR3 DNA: TGTGCCATCAGCCCGGACTATACCTACGAGCAGTACTTC
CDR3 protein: CAISPDYTYEQYF

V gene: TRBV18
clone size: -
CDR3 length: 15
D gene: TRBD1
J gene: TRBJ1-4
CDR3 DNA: TGTGCCAGCTCACCTCGGACAGGCCCGAATGAAAAACTGTTTTTT
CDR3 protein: CASSPRTGPNEKLFF

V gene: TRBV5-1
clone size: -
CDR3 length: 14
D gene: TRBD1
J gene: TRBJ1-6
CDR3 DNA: TGCGCCAGCAGCGGGGACAGGGATAATTCACCCCTCCACTTT
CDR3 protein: CASSGDRDNSPLHF

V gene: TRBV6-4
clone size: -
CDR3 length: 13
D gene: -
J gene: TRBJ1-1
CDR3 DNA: TGTGCCAGCAGTATGACGGGGGATACTGAAGCTTTCTTT
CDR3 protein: CASSMTGDTEAFF

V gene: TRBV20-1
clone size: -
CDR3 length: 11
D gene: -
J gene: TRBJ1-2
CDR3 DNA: TGCAGTGCTCCCCAGCAGGCAGGGTCGGGCTTC
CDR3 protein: CSAPQQAGSGF

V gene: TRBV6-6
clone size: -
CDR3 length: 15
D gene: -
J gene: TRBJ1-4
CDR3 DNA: TGTGCCAGCAGTCGAGCGGGGGGCACTAATGAAAAACTGTTTTTT
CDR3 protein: CASSRAGGTNEKLFF

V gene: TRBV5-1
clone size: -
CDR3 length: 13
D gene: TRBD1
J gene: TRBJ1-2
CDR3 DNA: TGCGCCAGCAGCGGGGACAGGGCCTATGGCTACACCTTC
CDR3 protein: CASSGDRAYGYTF

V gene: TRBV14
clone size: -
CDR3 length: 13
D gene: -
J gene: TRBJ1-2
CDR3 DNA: TGTGCCAGCAGCCATCAGGGGCGACGTGGCTACACCTTC
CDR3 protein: CASSHQGRRGYTF

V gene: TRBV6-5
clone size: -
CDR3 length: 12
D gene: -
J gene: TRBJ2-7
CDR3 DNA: TGTGCCAGCAGGGAGGGGACCTACGAGCAGTACTTC
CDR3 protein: CASREGTYEQYF

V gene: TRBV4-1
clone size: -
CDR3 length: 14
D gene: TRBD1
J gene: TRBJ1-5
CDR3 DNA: TGCGCCAGCAGCCAAGAATACAGGGGTCAGCCCCAGCATTTT
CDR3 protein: CASSQEYRGQPQHF

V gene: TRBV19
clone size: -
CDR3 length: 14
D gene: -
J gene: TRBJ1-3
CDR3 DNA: TGTGCCAGTAAGTTCTCTGGCCCGGGAAACACCATATATTTT
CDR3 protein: CASKFSGPGNTIYF

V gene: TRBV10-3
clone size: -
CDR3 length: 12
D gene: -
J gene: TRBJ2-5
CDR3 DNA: TGTGCCATCAGTGACAGGTCGGAGACCCAGTACTTC
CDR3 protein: CAISDRSETQYF

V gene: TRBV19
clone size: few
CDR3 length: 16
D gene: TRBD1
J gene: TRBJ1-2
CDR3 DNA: TGTGCCAGTAAACGGACAGGCCGGGTCCCAAACTATGGCTACACCTTC
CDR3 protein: CASKRTGRVPNYGYTF

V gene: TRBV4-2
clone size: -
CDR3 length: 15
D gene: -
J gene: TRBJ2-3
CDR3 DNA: TGTGCCAGCAGCCAGGAGGGTCGCGGGACAGATACGCAGTATTTT
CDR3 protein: CASSQEGRGTDTQYF

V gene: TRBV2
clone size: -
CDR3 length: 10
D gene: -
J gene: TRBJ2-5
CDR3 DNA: TGTGCCAGCAGCTTAGAGACCCAGTACTTC
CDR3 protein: CASSLETQYF

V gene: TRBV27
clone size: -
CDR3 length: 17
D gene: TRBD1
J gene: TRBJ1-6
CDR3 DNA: TGTGCCAGCAGGCGAACAGGGGGCGCAGGATATAATTCACCCCTCCACTTT
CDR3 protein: CASRRTGGAGYNSPLHF

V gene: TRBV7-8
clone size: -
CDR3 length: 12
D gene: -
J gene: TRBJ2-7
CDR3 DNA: TGTGCCAGCAGCCCGGGACAATACGAGCAGTACTTC
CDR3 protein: CASSPGQYEQYF

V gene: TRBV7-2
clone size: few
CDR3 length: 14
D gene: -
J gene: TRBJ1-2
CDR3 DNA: TGTGCCAGCAGCCCGGACATATCTAACTATGGCTACACCTTC
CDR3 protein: CASSPDISNYGYTF

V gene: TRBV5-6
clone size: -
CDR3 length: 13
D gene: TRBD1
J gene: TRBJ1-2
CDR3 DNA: TGTGCCAGCAGACCGGGACAGGGCGCCGTGTCGGCCTTC
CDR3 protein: CASRPGQGAVSAF

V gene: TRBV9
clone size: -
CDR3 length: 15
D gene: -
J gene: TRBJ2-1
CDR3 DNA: TGTGCCAGCAGCGTGTCGGGTAACTCCTACAATGAGCAGTTCTTC
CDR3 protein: CASSVSGNSYNEQFF

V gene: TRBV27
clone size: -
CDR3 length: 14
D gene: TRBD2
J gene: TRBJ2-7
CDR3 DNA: TGTGCCAGCAGTTTTCGCGGGAGGGCCCCCGAGCAGTACTTC
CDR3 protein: CASSFRGRAPEQYF

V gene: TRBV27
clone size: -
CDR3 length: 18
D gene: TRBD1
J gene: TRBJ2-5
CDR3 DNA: TGTGCCAGCAGTTCCACAAGTCCCGGGACAGGGTCCGCTGAGACCCAGTACTTC
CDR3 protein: CASSSTSPGTGSAETQYF

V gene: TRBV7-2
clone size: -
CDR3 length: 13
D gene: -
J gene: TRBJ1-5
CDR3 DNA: TGTGCCAGCAGCTTAGACAATAAGCAGCCCCAGCATTTT
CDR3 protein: CASSLDNKQPQHF

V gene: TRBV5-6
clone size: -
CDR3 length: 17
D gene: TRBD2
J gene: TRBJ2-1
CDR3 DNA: TGTGCCAGCAGCTTGGCCCGACTAGCGGGAGACTACAATGAGCAGTTCTTC
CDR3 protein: CASSLARLAGDYNEQFF

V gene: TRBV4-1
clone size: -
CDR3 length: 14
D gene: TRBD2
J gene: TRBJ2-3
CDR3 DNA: TGCGCCAGCAGCCTAGGACTAGGCACAGATACGCAGTATTTT
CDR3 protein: CASSLGLGTDTQYF

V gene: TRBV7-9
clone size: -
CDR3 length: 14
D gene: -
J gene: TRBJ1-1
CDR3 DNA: TGTGCCAGCAGTTCGATCGCAGTGAACACTGAAGCTTTCTTT
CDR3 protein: CASSSIAVNTEAFF

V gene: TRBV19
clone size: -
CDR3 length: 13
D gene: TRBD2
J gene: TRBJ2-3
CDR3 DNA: TGTGCCAGCCGAGCGGGAGGGTCGGATACGCAGTATTTT
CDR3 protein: CASRAGGSDTQYF

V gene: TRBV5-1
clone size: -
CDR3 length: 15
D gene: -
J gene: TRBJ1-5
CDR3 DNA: TGCGCCAGCAGCTTGTTCCCCGGTAGCAATCAGCCCCAGCATTTT
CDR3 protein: CASSLFPGSNQPQHF

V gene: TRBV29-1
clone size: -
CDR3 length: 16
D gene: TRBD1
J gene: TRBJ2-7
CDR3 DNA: TGCAGCGTTCTCGATACAGGGGGCCTACCCACCTCCGAGCAGTACTTC
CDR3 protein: CSVLDTGGLPTSEQYF

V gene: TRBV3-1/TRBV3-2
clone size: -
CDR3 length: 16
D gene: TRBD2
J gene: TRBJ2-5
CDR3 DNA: TGTGCCAGCAGCCCCCTGGCTAGCGGATCCCAAGAGACCCAGTACTTC
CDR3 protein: CASSPLASGSQETQYF

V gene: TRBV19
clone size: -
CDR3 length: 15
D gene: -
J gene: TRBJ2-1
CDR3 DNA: TGTGCCAGTAGTATTGCGAGGAGCTCCTACAATGAGCAGTTCTTC
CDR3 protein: CASSIARSSYNEQFF

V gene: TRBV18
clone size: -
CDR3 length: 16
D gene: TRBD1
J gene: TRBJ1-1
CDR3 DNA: TGTGCCAGCTCCCCGGGGACAGGGATGAGGGGCACTGAAGCTTTCTTT
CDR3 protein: CASSPGTGMRGTEAFF

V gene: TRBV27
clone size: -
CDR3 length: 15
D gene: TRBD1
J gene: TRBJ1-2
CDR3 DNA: TGTGCCAGCAGTTTAATCCCGGGACAGGGGTATGGCTACACCTTC
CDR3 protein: CASSLIPGQGYGYTF